This T cell receptor (beta chain) was observed in a study of blood T cell repertoires in COVID-19. Background on the study: T cells, B-cell-depleted T cells, or PBMCs supplied cDNA or gDNA.

TCRdb's table, derived via immunoSEQ multiplex PCR, lists solely in-frame clones and lacks some. Of 100,000 to 150,000 clones listed, about 86% are singletons. The CDR3 is made up of 16 amino acids. V lost 1 base and J 1 base, leaving 16 bases between the germline ends. CDR1 is GTSNPN, CDR2 SVGIG, per germline (reference sequence). This TCR was sampled from a man aged 35 to 55 with acute COVID-19. This chain joins TRBV30 and TRBJ1-1; perhaps TRBD1 as D (5 bases). Input material: PBMCs or T cells enriched from blood (not recorded which). The CDR3 is CAWSGILSGWNTEAFF. DNA for the CDR3: TGTGCCTGGAGTGGAATCTTGTCAGGGTGGAACACTGAAGCTTTCTTT.